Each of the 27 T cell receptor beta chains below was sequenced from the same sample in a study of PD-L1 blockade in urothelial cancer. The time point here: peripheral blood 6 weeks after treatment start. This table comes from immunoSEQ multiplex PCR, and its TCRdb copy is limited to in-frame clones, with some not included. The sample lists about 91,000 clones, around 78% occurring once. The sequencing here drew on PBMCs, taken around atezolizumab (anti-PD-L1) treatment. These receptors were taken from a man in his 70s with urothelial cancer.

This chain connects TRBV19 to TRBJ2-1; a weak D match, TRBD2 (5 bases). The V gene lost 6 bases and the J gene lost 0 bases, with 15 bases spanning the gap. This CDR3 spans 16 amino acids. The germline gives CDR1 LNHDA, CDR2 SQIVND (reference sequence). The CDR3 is CASSIGEGTSYNEQFF. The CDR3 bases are TGTGCCAGTAGCATTGGCGAGGGCACCTCCTACAATGAGCAGTTCTTC.

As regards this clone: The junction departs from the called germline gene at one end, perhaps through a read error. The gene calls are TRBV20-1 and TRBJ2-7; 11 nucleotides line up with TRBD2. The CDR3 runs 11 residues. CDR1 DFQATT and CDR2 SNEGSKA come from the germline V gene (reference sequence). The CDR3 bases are TGCAGTGCTACAGCTAGCGGGAGGTCCCTCTTC. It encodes CSATASGRSLF.

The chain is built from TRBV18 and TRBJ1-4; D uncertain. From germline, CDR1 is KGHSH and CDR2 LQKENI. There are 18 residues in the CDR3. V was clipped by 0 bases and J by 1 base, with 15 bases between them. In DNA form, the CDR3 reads TGTGCCAGCTCACCACCTCCATCGGGATTTGGAACTAATGAAAAACTGTTTTTT. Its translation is CASSPPPSGFGTNEKLFF.

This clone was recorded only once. CDR3 nucleotide sequence: TGTGCCAGCAGTGTAGGGACAGGGGTAGGCGAGACCCAGTACTTC. Translation: CASSVGTGVGETQYF. The rearrangement uses TRBV2 and TRBJ2-5; 10 nucleotides agree with TRBD1. The germline V gene encodes CDR1 SNHLY and CDR2 FYNNEI. The J segment lost 5 bases and the V segment lost 4 bases, leaving 7 bases of the junction unmatched. The CDR3 is 15 amino acids.

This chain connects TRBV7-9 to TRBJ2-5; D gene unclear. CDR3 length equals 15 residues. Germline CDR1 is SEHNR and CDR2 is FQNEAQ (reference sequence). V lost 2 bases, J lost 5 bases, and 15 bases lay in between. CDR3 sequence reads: CASSLPRSAWETQYF. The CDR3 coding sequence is TGTGCCAGCAGCTTACCCAGGTCCGCATGGGAGACCCAGTACTTC.

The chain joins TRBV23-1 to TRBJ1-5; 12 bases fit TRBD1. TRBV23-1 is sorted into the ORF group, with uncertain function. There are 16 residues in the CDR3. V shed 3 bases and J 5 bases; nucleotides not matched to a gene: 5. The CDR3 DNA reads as TGCGCCAGCAGTCACGGGACAGGGGGCGCGTATCAGCCCCAGCATTTT. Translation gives CASSHGTGGAYQPQHF.

As DNA, the CDR3 is TGTGCCAGCAGCTCCGACAGGGGGCTTCAAGCTAATGAAAAACTGTTTTTT. Translating gives CASSSDRGLQANEKLFF. The genes are TRBV7-9 and TRBJ1-4, with 10 nucleotides matching TRBD1. V lost 4 bases to trimming and J lost 3 bases; unmatched junction nucleotides: 8. This CDR3 has 17 residues. The germline CDR1 and CDR2 sequences are SEHNR and FQNEAQ (reference sequence).

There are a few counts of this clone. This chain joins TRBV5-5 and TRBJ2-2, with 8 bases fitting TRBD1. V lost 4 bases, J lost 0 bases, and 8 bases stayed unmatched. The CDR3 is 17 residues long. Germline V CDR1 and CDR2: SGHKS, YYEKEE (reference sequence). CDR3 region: CASSRTGQAANTGELFF. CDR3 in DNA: TGTGCCAGCAGCCGAACGGGACAGGCCGCGAACACCGGGGAGCTGTTTTTT.

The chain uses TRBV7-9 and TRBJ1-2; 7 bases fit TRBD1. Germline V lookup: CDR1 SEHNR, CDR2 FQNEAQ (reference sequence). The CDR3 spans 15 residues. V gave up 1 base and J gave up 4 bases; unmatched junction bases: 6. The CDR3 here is CASSLGTGRFYGYTF. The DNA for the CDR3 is TGTGCCAGCAGCTTAGGGACAGGAAGGTTCTATGGCTACACCTTC.

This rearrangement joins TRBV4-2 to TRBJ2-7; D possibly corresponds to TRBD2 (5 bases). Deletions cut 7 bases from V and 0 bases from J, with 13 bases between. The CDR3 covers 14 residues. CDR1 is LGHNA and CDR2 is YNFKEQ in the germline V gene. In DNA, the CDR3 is TGTGCCAGCAAGCCTAATCGGGACTCCTACGAGCAGTACTTC. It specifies CASKPNRDSYEQYF.

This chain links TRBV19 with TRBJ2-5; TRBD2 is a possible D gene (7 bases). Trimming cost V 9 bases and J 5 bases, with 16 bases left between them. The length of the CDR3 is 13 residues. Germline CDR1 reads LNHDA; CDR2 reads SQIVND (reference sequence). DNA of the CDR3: TGTGCCAGCTGGGGGGGGGCTGGGGAGACCCAGTACTTC. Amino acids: CASWGGAGETQYF.

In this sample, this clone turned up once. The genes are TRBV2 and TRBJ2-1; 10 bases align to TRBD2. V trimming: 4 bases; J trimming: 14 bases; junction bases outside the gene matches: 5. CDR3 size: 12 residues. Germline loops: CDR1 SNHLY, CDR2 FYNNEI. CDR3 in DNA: TGTGCCAGCAGTGGATCTAGCGGGAGTGAGTTCTTC. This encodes CASSGSSGSEFF.

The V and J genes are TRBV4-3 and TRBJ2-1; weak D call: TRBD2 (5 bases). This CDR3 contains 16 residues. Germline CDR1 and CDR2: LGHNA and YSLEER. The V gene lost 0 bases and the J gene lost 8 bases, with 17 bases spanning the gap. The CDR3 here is CASSQEYGNRVDEQFF. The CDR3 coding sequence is TGCGCCAGCAGCCAAGAATACGGGAATAGGGTCGATGAGCAGTTCTTC.

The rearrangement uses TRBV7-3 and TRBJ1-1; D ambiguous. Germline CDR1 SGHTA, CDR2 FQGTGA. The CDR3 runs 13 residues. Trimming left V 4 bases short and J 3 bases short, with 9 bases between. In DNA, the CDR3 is TGTGCCAGCAGCTATAACCGGGACACTGAAGCTTTCTTT. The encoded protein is CASSYNRDTEAFF.

The CDR3 coding sequence is TGCGCCAGCAGCCCGACAGGGGGCGCCGATGGCTACACCTTC. Encoded protein: CASSPTGGADGYTF. J is TRBJ1-2 and V is TRBV5-1, with 10 positions matching TRBD1. Trimming took 4 bases from V and 6 from J; bases not matched to a gene: 6. CDR1 and CDR2 (germline): SGHRS, YFSETQ. CDR3 length: 14 amino acids.

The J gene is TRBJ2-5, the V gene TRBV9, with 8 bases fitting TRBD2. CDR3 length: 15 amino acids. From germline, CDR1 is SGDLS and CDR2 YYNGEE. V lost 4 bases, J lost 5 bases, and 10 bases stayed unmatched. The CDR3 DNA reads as TGTGCCAGCAGCAGAAGCGGGAGCCCGGAGGAGACCCAGTACTTC. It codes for CASSRSGSPEETQYF.

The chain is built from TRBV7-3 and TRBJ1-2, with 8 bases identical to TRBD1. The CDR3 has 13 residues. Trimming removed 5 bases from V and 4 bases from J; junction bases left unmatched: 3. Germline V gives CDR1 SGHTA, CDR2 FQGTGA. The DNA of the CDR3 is TGTGCCAGCAGCCCAGGGGGCGCCTATGGCTACACCTTC. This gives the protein CASSPGGAYGYTF.

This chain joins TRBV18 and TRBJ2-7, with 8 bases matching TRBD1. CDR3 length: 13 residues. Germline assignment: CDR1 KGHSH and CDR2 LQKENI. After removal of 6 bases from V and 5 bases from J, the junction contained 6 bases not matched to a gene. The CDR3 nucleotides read TGTGCCAGCTCCGACCCGGACAGGGACGAGCAGTACTTC. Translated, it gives CASSDPDRDEQYF.

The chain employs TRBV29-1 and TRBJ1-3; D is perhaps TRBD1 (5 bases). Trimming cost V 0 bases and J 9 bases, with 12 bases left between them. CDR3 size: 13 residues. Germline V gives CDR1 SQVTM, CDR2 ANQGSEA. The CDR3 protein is CSVEDPRGTTIYF. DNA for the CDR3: TGCAGCGTTGAAGATCCTCGGGGGACCACCATATATTTT.

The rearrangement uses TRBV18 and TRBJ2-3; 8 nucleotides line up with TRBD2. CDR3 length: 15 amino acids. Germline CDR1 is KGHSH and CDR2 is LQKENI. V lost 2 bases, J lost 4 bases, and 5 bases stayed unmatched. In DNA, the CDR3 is TGTGCCAGCTCACCAGGCCTAGCGGGTCCAGATACGCAGTATTTT. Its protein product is CASSPGLAGPDTQYF. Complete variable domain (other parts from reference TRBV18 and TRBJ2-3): NAGVMQNPRHLVRRRGQEARLRCSPMKGHSHVYWYRQLPEEGLKFMVYLQKENIIDESGMPKERFSAEFPKEGPSILRIQQVVRGDSAAYFCASSPGLAGPDTQYFGPGTRLTVL.

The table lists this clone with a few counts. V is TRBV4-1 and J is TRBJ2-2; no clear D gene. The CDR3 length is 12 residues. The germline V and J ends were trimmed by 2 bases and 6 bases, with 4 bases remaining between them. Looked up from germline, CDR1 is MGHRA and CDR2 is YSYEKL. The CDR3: CASSQLPGELFF. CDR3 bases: TGCGCCAGCAGCCAACTACCCGGGGAGCTGTTTTTT.

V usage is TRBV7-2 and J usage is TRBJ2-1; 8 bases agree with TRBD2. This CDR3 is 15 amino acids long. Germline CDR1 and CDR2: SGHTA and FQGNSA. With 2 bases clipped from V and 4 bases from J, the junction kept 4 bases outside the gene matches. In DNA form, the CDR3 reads TGTGCCAGCAGCTTAAGCGGGAGTGGGTACAATGAGCAGTTCTTC. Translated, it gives CASSLSGSGYNEQFF.

DNA of the CDR3: TGTGCCAGCAGTAGTCGACAGGGGGCCTACGAGCAGTACTTC. Protein sequence: CASSSRQGAYEQYF. The chain employs TRBV6-1 and TRBJ2-7, with 9 bases aligning to TRBD1. CDR1 is MNHNS, CDR2 SASEGT, per germline. There are 14 residues in the CDR3. Losses at the gene ends were 5 bases for V and 2 bases for J; bases not matched to a gene: 4.

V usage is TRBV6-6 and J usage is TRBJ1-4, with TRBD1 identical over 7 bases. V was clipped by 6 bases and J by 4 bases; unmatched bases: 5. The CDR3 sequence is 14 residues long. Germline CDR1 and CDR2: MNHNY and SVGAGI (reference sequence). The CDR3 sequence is CASSPTGVNEKLFF. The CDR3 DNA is TGTGCCAGCAGCCCAACAGGGGTTAATGAAAAACTGTTTTTT.

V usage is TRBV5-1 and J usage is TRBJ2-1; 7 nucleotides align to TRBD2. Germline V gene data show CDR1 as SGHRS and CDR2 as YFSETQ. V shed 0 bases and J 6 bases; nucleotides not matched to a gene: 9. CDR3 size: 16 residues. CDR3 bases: TGCGCCAGCAGCTTGGGGTGGACTAGTTGGGGCAATGAGCAGTTCTTC. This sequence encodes CASSLGWTSWGNEQFF.

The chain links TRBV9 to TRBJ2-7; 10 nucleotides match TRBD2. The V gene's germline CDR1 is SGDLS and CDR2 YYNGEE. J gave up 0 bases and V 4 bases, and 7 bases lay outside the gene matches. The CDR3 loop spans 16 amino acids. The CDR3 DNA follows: TGTGCCAGCAGCCCCCTAGCGGGGGACCTCTCCTACGAGCAGTACTTC. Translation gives CASSPLAGDLSYEQYF.

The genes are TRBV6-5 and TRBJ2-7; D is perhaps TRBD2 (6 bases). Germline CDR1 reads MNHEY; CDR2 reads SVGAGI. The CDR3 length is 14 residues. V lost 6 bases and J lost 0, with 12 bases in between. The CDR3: CASRTSLSSYEQYF. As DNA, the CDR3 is TGTGCCAGCAGAACTAGCTTGTCCTCCTACGAGCAGTACTTC.